These 27 T cell receptor beta chains came from one sample sequenced in a study of T cell changes during pregnancy in multiple sclerosis. Assay: immunoSEQ multiplex PCR; the TCRdb copy retains only in-frame clones and omits some. The sample consists of approximately 84,000 clones, around 94% of them appearing once. Sequencing was performed on peripheral blood, taken in the second trimester of pregnancy. These receptors were taken from a female donor in good health, enrolled as a control in a pregnancy study.

The rearrangement links TRBV6-5 to TRBJ2-7; 7 nucleotides line up with TRBD1. Germline V gene lookup returns CDR1 MNHEY and CDR2 SVGAGI. J gave up 2 bases and V 2 bases, and 3 bases lay outside the gene matches. CDR3 size: 14 residues. The CDR3 DNA reads as TGTGCCAGCAGTTACGGGGACAGCACCTACGAGCAGTACTTC. Translating gives CASSYGDSTYEQYF.

This sequence joins TRBV25-1 and TRBJ2-5; the D gene is possibly TRBD2 (6 bases). The CDR3 is 16 residues long. The ends were cut back, 3 bases at V and 0 bases at J, with 14 bases in the middle. Germline CDR1 is MGHDK and CDR2 is SYGVNS. The CDR3: CASSDGPGVYQETQYF. The CDR3 nucleotides are TGTGCCAGCAGTGATGGGCCGGGAGTGTACCAAGAGACCCAGTACTTC.

The V gene is TRBV10-3, the J gene TRBJ2-7; D perhaps matches TRBD1 (6 bases). Per germline, CDR1 ENHRY and CDR2 SYGVKD. With 8 bases removed from V and 1 base from J, the gap between germline ends came to 12 bases. The CDR3 spans 13 residues. Here the CDR3 DNA reads TGTGCCATCTCCCTAGGACAGTCCTACGAGCAGTACTTC. This translates into CAISLGQSYEQYF.

The rearrangement joins TRBV5-1 to TRBJ2-1; 8 nucleotides line up with TRBD1. The CDR3 has 14 amino acids. The ends lost 1 base at V and 5 bases at J; junction bases unmatched: 2. From germline, CDR1 is SGHRS and CDR2 YFSETQ. In DNA form, the CDR3 reads TGCGCCAGCAGCTTGATGACAGGGGACAATGAGCAGTTCTTC. It yields the protein CASSLMTGDNEQFF.

V usage is TRBV5-1 and J usage is TRBJ2-4; a possible D gene is TRBD2 (6 bases). The CDR3 runs to 16 residues. Germline V gives CDR1 SGHRS, CDR2 YFSETQ. V was shortened by 5 bases and J by 3 bases, with 18 bases between the two germline ends. In nucleotides, the CDR3 is TGCGCCAGCAGGGAGGGGCCAGGGCTGGGCAAAAACATTCAGTACTTC. Amino acid sequence: CASREGPGLGKNIQYF.

The rearrangement joins TRBV10-1 to TRBJ2-3, with 7 bases matching TRBD2. Germline CDR1 WNHNN, CDR2 SYGVQD (reference sequence). CDR3 size: 15 residues. V was pared by 8 bases and J by 0 bases, with 8 bases of the junction left unmatched. This CDR3 is CASFPFSGSTDTQYF. The CDR3 nucleotides are TGCGCCAGCTTCCCATTTAGCGGGAGCACAGATACGCAGTATTTT.

The chain combines TRBV5-1 with TRBJ2-7; the match to TRBD1 covers 9 bases. Germline values: CDR1 SGHRS, CDR2 YFSETQ. The CDR3 extends over 15 amino acids. J gave up 3 bases and V 4 bases, and 8 bases lay outside the gene matches. DNA of the CDR3: TGCGCCAGCAGCGCGGGACAGGGACGCGTCTACGAGCAGTACTTC. This gives the protein CASSAGQGRVYEQYF.

This chain connects TRBV28 to TRBJ1-5; the D is unclear. With 10 bases removed from V and 2 bases from J, the gap between germline ends came to 15 bases. Germline values: CDR1 MDHEN, CDR2 SYDVKM. CDR3 length equals 14 residues. CDR3: CAIGPSLGNQPQHF. The CDR3 nucleotides read TGTGCCATAGGCCCTAGTTTGGGCAATCAGCCCCAGCATTTT.

The V call is TRBV5-5, the J call TRBJ2-7; 9 bases line up with TRBD1. Germline assignment: CDR1 SGHKS and CDR2 YYEKEE (reference sequence). The CDR3 loop spans 16 amino acids. Trimming cost V 1 base and J 2 bases; bases outside gene matches: 7. DNA of the CDR3: TGTGCCAGCAGCTTGCAGGGGGACAGGGCCACCTACGAGCAGTACTTC. Amino acid sequence: CASSLQGDRATYEQYF. Filled out from reference TRBV5-5 and TRBJ2-7, the complete variable domain reads DAGVTQSPTHLIKTRGQQVTLRCSPISGHKSVSWYQQVLGQGPQFIFQYYEKEERGRGNFPDRFSARQFPNYSSELNVNALLLGDSALYLCASSLQGDRATYEQYFGPGTRLTVT.

This chain uses TRBV5-4 with TRBJ2-1, with D possibly TRBD2 on 6 matching bases. The germline gives CDR1 SGHNT, CDR2 YYREEE (reference sequence). The CDR3 consists of 11 residues. V dropped 9 bases and J dropped 10 bases, with 14 bases sitting between them. CDR3 bases: TGTGCCACCGGTGGAGGGGAGGAGCAGTTCTTC. Translation: CATGGGEEQFF.

This sequence joins TRBV18 and TRBJ1-1; D is undetermined. The CDR3 loop spans 14 amino acids. Germline-derived CDR1 and CDR2 are KGHSH and LQKENI. V was clipped by 3 bases and J by 1 base, with 9 bases between them. DNA of the CDR3: TGTGCCAGCTCACCTAGCTTCGGGAACACTGAAGCTTTCTTT. Its translation: CASSPSFGNTEAFF. Filled out from reference TRBV18 and TRBJ1-1, the complete variable domain reads NAGVMQNPRHLVRRRGQEARLRCSPMKGHSHVYWYRQLPEEGLKFMVYLQKENIIDESGMPKERFSAEFPKEGPSILRIQQVVRGDSAAYFCASSPSFGNTEAFFGQGTRLTVV.

This clone appeared once. The chain carries TRBV4-2 and TRBJ2-1, with TRBD2 matching 8 bases. This CDR3 is built from 21 residues. After removal of 4 bases from V and 1 base from J, the junction contained 21 bases not matched to a gene. Germline V gives CDR1 LGHNA, CDR2 YNFKEQ. The CDR3 region is CASSPGRWASGLTNSYNEQFF. The DNA for the CDR3 is TGTGCCAGCAGCCCAGGTAGGTGGGCTAGCGGGCTTACCAATTCCTACAATGAGCAGTTCTTC.

This rearrangement joins TRBV5-6 to TRBJ2-1; D is possibly TRBD2 (6 bases). Germline V lookup: CDR1 SGHDT, CDR2 YYEEEE. The germline V and J ends were trimmed by 3 bases and 3 bases, with 19 bases remaining between them. The CDR3 loop spans 17 amino acids. The CDR3 sequence is CASSWRGEEDIYNEQFF. The DNA for the CDR3 is TGTGCCAGCAGCTGGAGGGGAGAGGAGGATATCTACAATGAGCAGTTCTTC. Full variable domain (remainder filled in from reference TRBV5-6 and TRBJ2-1): DAGVTQSPTHLIKTRGQQVTLRCSPKSGHDTVSWYQQALGQGPQFIFQYYEEEERQRGNFPDRFSGHQFPNYSSELNVNALLLGDSALYLCASSWRGEEDIYNEQFFGPGTRLTVL.

The rearrangement uses TRBV6-1 and TRBJ2-1; 8 bases line up with TRBD2. CDR1 is MNHNS and CDR2 is SASEGT in the germline V gene. The CDR3 contains 16 residues. With 2 bases clipped from V and 4 bases from J, the junction kept 7 bases outside the gene matches. CDR3 in DNA: TGTGCCAGCAGTGAATATGGGGGGACTAGATACAATGAGCAGTTCTTC. Residues: CASSEYGGTRYNEQFF.

In this sample, this clone turned up a few times. The rearrangement joins TRBV6-1 to TRBJ2-6; D is ambiguous. This CDR3 is built from 15 residues. V lost 0 bases and J 0 bases, leaving 3 bases between the germline ends. CDR1 MNHNS and CDR2 SASEGT come from the germline V gene. DNA for the CDR3: TGTGCCAGCAGTGAAGCATACTCTGGGGCCAACGTCCTGACTTTC. It codes for CASSEAYSGANVLTF.

The chain links TRBV4-1 to TRBJ2-3, with 10 bases lining up with TRBD2. CDR3 length equals 15 residues. V was pared by 4 bases and J by 2 bases, with 3 bases of the junction left unmatched. Germline-derived CDR1 and CDR2 are MGHRA and YSYEKL. The CDR3 sequence: CASSRLAGVTDTQYF. The DNA of the CDR3 is TGCGCCAGCAGCCGGCTAGCGGGAGTCACAGATACGCAGTATTTT.

This clone appeared a single time. The CDR3 protein is CASAATGDSPLHF. CDR3 nucleotides: TGCGCCAGCGCGGCAACAGGGGACTCACCCCTCCACTTT. The V call is TRBV4-1, the J call TRBJ1-6; 7 bases match TRBD1. The CDR3 totals 13 residues. Germline V gives CDR1 MGHRA, CDR2 YSYEKL. V gave up 8 bases and J gave up 10 bases; unmatched junction bases: 8.

This chain connects TRBV5-1 to TRBJ2-7, with a tentative D call TRBD1 (5 bases). The V gene lost 7 bases and the J gene lost 0 bases, with 14 bases spanning the gap. Germline V lookup: CDR1 SGHRS, CDR2 YFSETQ. The CDR3 runs to 14 residues. The CDR3 here is CASYQRGSSYEQYF. For the CDR3, the DNA is TGCGCCAGCTACCAAAGGGGAAGCTCCTACGAGCAGTACTTC. Looking up the rest from reference TRBV5-1 and TRBJ2-7 gives the full variable domain: KAGVTQTPRYLIKTRGQQVTLSCSPISGHRSVSWYQQTPGQGLQFLFEYFSETQRNKGNFPGRFSGRQFSNSRSEMNVSTLELGDSALYLCASYQRGSSYEQYFGPGTRLTVT.

The chain couples TRBV5-1 to TRBJ1-2, with no clear D. V lost 4 bases and J 4 bases, leaving 11 bases between the germline ends. The CDR3 spans 13 residues. Germline V gene sequence: CDR1 SGHRS, CDR2 YFSETQ. This CDR3 reads CASSLGILYGYTF. The CDR3 bases are TGCGCCAGCAGCCTCGGGATTCTCTATGGCTACACCTTC.

V and J are TRBV15 and TRBJ2-7; D is possibly TRBD2 (7 bases). Trimming shortened V by 8 bases and J by 5 bases, and 13 bases separated the two germline ends. This CDR3 has 12 amino acids. In germline, CDR1 is LNHNV, CDR2 YYDKDF (reference sequence). The CDR3 protein is CATWGGPDEQYF. CDR3 coding DNA: TGTGCCACCTGGGGGGGGCCGGACGAGCAGTACTTC.

This sequence joins TRBV19 and TRBJ1-1, with D unresolved. CDR1 LNHDA and CDR2 SQIVND come from the germline V gene (reference sequence). The V and J ends lost 0 bases and 6 bases respectively, with 8 bases between them. The CDR3 has 13 residues. The CDR3 loop reads CASSIESRAEAFF. DNA of the CDR3: TGTGCCAGTAGTATAGAGTCGAGGGCTGAAGCTTTCTTT.

V gene TRBV4-1 combines with J gene TRBJ2-7, with TRBD1 identical over 7 bases. CDR3 size: 15 residues. The V gene's germline CDR1 is MGHRA and CDR2 YSYEKL. The ends lost 1 base at V and 3 bases at J; junction bases unmatched: 6. CDR3 sequence: CASSQVDRVDYEQYF. CDR3 sequence (DNA): TGCGCCAGCAGCCAAGTAGACAGGGTAGACTACGAGCAGTACTTC.

V is TRBV5-5 and J is TRBJ2-4, with 13 nucleotides matching TRBD2. This CDR3 spans 18 amino acids. Trimming removed 0 bases from V and 0 bases from J; junction bases left unmatched: 3. Germline V gene lookup returns CDR1 SGHKS and CDR2 YYEKEE (reference sequence). This chain's CDR3 is CASSLELAGGIAKNIQYF. The CDR3 nucleotides are TGTGCCAGCAGCTTGGAACTAGCGGGGGGGATAGCCAAAAACATTCAGTACTTC.

V gene TRBV7-8 combines with J gene TRBJ1-4; no reliable D call. V was shortened by 7 bases and J by 4 bases, with 13 bases between the two germline ends. CDR3 length equals 14 residues. Per germline, CDR1 SGHVS and CDR2 FQNEAQ. CDR3 nucleotide sequence: TGTGCCAGCAATCAAGGACTCAGTAATGAAAAACTGTTTTTT. Its translation is CASNQGLSNEKLFF.

The chain couples TRBV20-1 to TRBJ1-1; D not certain. V was trimmed by 5 bases and J by 5 bases, leaving 9 bases between them. The CDR3 has 11 residues. The germline gives CDR1 DFQATT, CDR2 SNEGSKA (reference sequence). CDR3: CSAREGTEAFF. Here the CDR3 DNA reads TGCAGTGCTCGGGAGGGAACTGAAGCTTTCTTT.

This chain uses TRBV5-6 with TRBJ2-1; D possibly corresponds to TRBD1 (5 bases). Germline V gene data show CDR1 as SGHDT and CDR2 as YYEEEE. There are 12 residues in the CDR3. The germline V and J ends were trimmed by 4 bases and 10 bases, with 12 bases remaining between them. The CDR3, as DNA: TGTGCCAGCAGCCAGGGAACCATCGAGCAGTTCTTC. Amino acids: CASSQGTIEQFF.

The genes are TRBV9 and TRBJ2-4; D ambiguous. The ends were cut back, 1 base at V and 7 bases at J, with 9 bases in the middle. The CDR3 contains 13 residues. The germline CDR1 and CDR2 sequences are SGDLS and YYNGEE. The DNA for the CDR3 is TGTGCCAGCAGCGTACAGACCGGGAACATTCAGTACTTC. Translating it yields CASSVQTGNIQYF.